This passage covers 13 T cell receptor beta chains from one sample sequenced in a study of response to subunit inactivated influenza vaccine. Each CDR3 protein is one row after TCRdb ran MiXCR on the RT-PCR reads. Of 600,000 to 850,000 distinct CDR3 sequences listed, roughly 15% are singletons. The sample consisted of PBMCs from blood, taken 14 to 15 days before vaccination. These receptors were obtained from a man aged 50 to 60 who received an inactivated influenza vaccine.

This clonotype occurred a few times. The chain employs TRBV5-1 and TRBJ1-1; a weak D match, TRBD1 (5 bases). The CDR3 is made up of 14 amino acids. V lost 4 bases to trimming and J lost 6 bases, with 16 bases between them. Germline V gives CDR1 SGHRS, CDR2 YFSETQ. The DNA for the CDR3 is TGCGCCAGCAGCGTACAGGAGGGTAGGGCTGAAGCTTTCTTT. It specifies CASSVQEGRAEAFF.

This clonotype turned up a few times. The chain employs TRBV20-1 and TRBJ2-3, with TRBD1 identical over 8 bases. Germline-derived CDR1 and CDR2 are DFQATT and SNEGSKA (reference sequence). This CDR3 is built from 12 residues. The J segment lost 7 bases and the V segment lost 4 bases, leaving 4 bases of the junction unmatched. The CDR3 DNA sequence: TGCAGTGCTACCACAGGGGGGAATACGCAGTATTTT. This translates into CSATTGGNTQYF.

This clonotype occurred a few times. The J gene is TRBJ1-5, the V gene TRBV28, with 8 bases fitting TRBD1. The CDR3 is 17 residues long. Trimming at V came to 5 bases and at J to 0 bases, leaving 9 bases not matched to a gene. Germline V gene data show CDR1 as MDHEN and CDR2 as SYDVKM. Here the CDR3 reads CASSPPTGASSNQPQHF. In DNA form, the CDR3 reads TGTGCCAGCAGTCCCCCGACAGGGGCGTCTAGCAATCAGCCCCAGCATTTT. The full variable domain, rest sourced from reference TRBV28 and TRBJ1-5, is DVKVTQSSRYLVKRTGEKVFLECVQDMDHENMFWYRQDPGLGLRLIYFSYDVKMKEKGDIPEGYSVSREKKERFSLILESASTNQTSMYLCASSPPTGASSNQPQHFGDGTRLSIL.

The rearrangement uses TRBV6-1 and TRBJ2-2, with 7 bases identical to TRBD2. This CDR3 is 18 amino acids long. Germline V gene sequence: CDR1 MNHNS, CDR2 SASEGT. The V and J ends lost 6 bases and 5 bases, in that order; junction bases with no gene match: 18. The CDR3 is CASSKPRGLADRTGELFF. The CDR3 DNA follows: TGTGCCAGCAGCAAACCTCGAGGGCTAGCGGACCGTACCGGGGAGCTGTTTTTT.

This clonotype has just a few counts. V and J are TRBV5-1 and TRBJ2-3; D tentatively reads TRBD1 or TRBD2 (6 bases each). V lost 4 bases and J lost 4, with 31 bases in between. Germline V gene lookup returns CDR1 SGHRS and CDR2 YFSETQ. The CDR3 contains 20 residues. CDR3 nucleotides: TGCGCCAGCAGCGAGGGGACAATTCCCCCATGGGCGGGATACTCAGATACGCAGTATTTT. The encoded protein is CASSEGTIPPWAGYSDTQYF. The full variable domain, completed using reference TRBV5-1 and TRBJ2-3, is KAGVTQTPRYLIKTRGQQVTLSCSPISGHRSVSWYQQTPGQGLQFLFEYFSETQRNKGNFPGRFSGRQFSNSRSEMNVSTLELGDSALYLCASSEGTIPPWAGYSDTQYFGPGTRLTVL.

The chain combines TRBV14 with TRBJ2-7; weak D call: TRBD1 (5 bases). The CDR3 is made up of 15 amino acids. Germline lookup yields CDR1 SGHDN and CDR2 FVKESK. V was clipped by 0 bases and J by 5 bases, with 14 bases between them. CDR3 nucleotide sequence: TGTGCCAGCAGCCAAGATTTGGGCAGGGCCAACGAGCAGTACTTC. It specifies CASSQDLGRANEQYF.

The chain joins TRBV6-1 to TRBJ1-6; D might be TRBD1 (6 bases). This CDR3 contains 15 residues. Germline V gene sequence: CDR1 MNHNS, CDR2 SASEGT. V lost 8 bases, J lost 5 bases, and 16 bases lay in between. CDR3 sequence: CASGMGAGDNSPLHF. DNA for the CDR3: TGTGCCAGCGGAATGGGGGCAGGGGATAATTCACCCCTCCACTTT.

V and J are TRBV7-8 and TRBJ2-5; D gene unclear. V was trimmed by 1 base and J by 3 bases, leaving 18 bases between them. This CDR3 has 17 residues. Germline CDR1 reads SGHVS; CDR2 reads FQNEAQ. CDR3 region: CASSLGSPGPEEETQYF. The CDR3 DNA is TGTGCCAGCAGCTTAGGTTCGCCAGGCCCCGAGGAAGAGACCCAGTACTTC.

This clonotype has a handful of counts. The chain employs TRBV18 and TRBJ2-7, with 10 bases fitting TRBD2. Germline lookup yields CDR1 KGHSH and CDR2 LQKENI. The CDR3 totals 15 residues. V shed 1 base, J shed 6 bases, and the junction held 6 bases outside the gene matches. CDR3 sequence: CASSPLDTSGVEQYF. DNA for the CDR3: TGTGCCAGCTCACCACTCGATACTAGCGGGGTCGAGCAGTACTTC.

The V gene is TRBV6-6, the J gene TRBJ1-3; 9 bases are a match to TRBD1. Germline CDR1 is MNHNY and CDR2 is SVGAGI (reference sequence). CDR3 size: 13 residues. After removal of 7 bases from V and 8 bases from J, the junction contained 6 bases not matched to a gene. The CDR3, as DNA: TGTGCCAGCAAACAGGGGGCCCGGGACACCATATATTTT. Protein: CASKQGARDTIYF.

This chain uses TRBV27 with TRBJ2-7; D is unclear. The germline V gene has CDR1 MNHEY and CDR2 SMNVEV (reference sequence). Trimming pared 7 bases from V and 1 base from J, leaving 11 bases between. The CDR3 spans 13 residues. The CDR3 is CASIAAPSYEQYF. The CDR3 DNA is TGTGCCAGCATAGCAGCACCATCCTACGAGCAGTACTTC.

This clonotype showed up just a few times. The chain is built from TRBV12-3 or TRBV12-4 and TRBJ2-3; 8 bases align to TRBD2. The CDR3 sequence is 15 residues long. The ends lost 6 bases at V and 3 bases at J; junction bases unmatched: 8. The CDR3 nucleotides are TGTGCCAGCAGCCGGGGGGGGGGACGGACAGATACGCAGTATTTT. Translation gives CASSRGGGRTDTQYF.

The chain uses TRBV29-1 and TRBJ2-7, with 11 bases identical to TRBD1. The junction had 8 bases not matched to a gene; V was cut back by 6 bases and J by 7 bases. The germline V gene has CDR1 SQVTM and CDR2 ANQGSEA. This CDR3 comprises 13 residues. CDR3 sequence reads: CSVMGQGVGEQYF. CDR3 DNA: TGCAGCGTCATGGGACAGGGGGTCGGTGAGCAGTACTTC.